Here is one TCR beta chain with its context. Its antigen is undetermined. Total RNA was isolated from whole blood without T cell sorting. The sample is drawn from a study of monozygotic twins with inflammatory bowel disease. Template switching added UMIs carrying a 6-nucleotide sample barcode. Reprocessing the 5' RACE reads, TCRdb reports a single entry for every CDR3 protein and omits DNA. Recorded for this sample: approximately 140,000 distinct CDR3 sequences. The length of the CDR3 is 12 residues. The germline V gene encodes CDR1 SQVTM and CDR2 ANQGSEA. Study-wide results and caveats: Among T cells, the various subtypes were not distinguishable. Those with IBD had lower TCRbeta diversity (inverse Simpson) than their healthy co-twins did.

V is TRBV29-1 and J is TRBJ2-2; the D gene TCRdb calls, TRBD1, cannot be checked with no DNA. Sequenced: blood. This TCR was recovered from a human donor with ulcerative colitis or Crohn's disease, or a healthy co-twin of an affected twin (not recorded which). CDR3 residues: CSVAGQAGELFF.